This T cell receptor (beta chain) was obtained from a study of T cell responses to AZD1222 COVID-19 vaccine. Across the whole study: Second-dose schedules of about 4 or about 12 weeks were combined.

Measured with immunoSEQ multiplex PCR; TCRdb has only the in-frame clones, and not every one. The sample has roughly 100,000 clones; 88% are singletons. V was trimmed by 2 bases and J by 3 bases, leaving 20 bases between them. Germline lookup yields CDR1 MGHRA and CDR2 YSYEKL. The CDR3 sequence is 17 residues long. V is TRBV4-1 and J is TRBJ2-7; unclear D gene. This sample comprised peripheral blood, obtained on day 0 of AZD1222 vaccination. The TCR comes from an adult in good health. CDR3 protein: CASSQKPPGSNLYEQYF. The DNA of the CDR3 is TGCGCCAGCAGCCAAAAACCACCGGGTTCCAATCTCTACGAGCAGTACTTC.